Below are 27 T cell receptor beta chains sequenced from a single sample in a study of blood T cell repertoires in COVID-19. Data came from immunoSEQ multiplex PCR; TCRdb stores just in-frame clones and leaves some out. The sample carries 400,000 to 550,000 clones, about 90% recorded once. Sequences were obtained from PBMCs or T cells enriched from blood (not recorded which). Receptors originate from a woman aged 18-29 years with acute COVID-19.

This CDR3 is CASSVGFLGNQPQHF. For the CDR3, the DNA is TGTGCCAGTAGCGTTGGGTTTTTGGGCAATCAGCCCCAGCATTTT. This sequence joins TRBV6-5 and TRBJ1-5, with D uncertain. V gave up 9 bases and J gave up 2 bases, with 17 bases separating them. CDR1 is MNHEY and CDR2 is SVGAGI in the germline V gene. The CDR3 consists of 15 residues.

The gene calls are TRBV9 and TRBJ1-5; weak D call: TRBD1 (6 bases). Trimming shortened V by 3 bases and J by 1 base, and 11 bases separated the two germline ends. CDR1 is SGDLS, CDR2 YYNGEE, per germline. The CDR3 length is 15 residues. CDR3 amino acids: CASSAGDTSNQPQHF. CDR3 bases: TGTGCCAGCAGCGCAGGGGACACGAGCAATCAGCCCCAGCATTTT.

The chain carries TRBV19 and TRBJ2-2; 8 bases fit TRBD2. V was pared by 8 bases and J by 4 bases, with 15 bases of the junction left unmatched. This CDR3 is 17 amino acids long. The germline CDR1 and CDR2 sequences are LNHDA and SQIVND (reference sequence). The CDR3 protein is CASAPEGRGAFTGELFF. CDR3 nucleotides: TGTGCCAGTGCCCCCGAGGGGCGGGGGGCCTTCACCGGGGAGCTGTTTTTT.

This rearrangement joins TRBV29-1 to TRBJ1-2; D is perhaps TRBD1 (6 bases). This CDR3 spans 13 amino acids. V shed 4 bases and J shed 5 bases, with 14 bases lying between them. Germline assignment: CDR1 SQVTM and CDR2 ANQGSEA. DNA of the CDR3: TGCAGCGTTGCCTACAGGGATAGGTATGGCTACACCTTC. Amino acids: CSVAYRDRYGYTF. The full variable domain, with the rest looked up from reference TRBV29-1 and TRBJ1-2, is SAVISQKPSRDICQRGTSLTIQCQVDSQVTMMFWYRQQPGQSLTLIATANQGSEATYESGFVIDKFPISRPNLTFSTLTVSNMSPEDSSIYLCSVAYRDRYGYTFGSGTRLTVV.

The rearrangement links TRBV6-5 to TRBJ1-6, with 9 positions matching TRBD1. The CDR3 extends over 14 amino acids. Trimming took 5 bases from V and 10 from J; bases not matched to a gene: 6. Germline loops: CDR1 MNHEY, CDR2 SVGAGI. The CDR3 loop reads CASSRDRERSPLHF. The CDR3 region has the DNA TGTGCCAGCAGTCGGGACAGGGAGAGGTCACCCCTCCACTTT.

The chain is built from TRBV27 and TRBJ2-7, with TRBD1 matching 10 bases. Per the germline V gene, CDR1 is MNHEY and CDR2 is SMNVEV (reference sequence). CDR3 size: 16 residues. V was pared by 11 bases and J by 2 bases, with 15 bases of the junction left unmatched. The CDR3 DNA is TGTGCCTCCAGGCGGGACAGGGGATTTACCGCCTACGAGCAGTACTTC. Encoded protein: CASRRDRGFTAYEQYF.

The chain uses TRBV18 and TRBJ1-2; 8 bases map to TRBD1. CDR1 and CDR2 from the germline V gene are KGHSH and LQKENI. CDR3 length: 16 residues. J gave up 7 bases and V 6 bases, and 16 bases lay outside the gene matches. CDR3 nucleotides: TGTGCCAGCTCTAATCGGACAGGGAGAAATGGAGGTGGCTACACCTTC. As protein: CASSNRTGRNGGGYTF.

This clone was counted a few times. This chain connects TRBV10-1 to TRBJ2-1; the match to TRBD2 covers 7 bases. Trimming took 3 bases from V and 5 from J; bases not matched to a gene: 4. This CDR3 is built from 14 residues. In germline, CDR1 is WNHNN, CDR2 SYGVQD (reference sequence). CDR3 nucleotides: TGCGCCAGCAGTGACGGCGGGAGCGACAATGAGCAGTTCTTC. Its protein product is CASSDGGSDNEQFF.

This chain links TRBV11-2 with TRBJ1-1, with D hard to call. The CDR3 extends over 14 amino acids. V lost 4 bases and J lost 1, with 10 bases in between. CDR1 is SGHAT, CDR2 FQNNGV, per germline. The CDR3 bases are TGTGCCAGCAGCTCCAGTCGACAGAACACTGAAGCTTTCTTT. It codes for CASSSSRQNTEAFF. Using reference TRBV11-2 and TRBJ1-1 for the parts outside the CDR3, the full variable domain is EAGVAQSPRYKIIEKRQSVAFWCNPISGHATLYWYQQILGQGPKLLIQFQNNGVVDDSQLPKDRFSAERLKGVDSTLKIQPAKLEDSAVYLCASSSSRQNTEAFFGQGTRLTVV.

This clone was detected only a few times. J is TRBJ2-3 and V is TRBV3-1 (or the pseudogene TRBV3-2); 7 bases match TRBD1. This CDR3 contains 14 residues. Germline loops: CDR1 LGHDT, CDR2 YNNKEL (reference sequence). V dropped 7 bases and J dropped 2; count of bases not matched to a gene: 6. In DNA, the CDR3 is TGTGCCAGCAATTTACAGGGGACCACAGATACGCAGTATTTT. It specifies CASNLQGTTDTQYF.

The V call is TRBV5-1, the J call TRBJ2-1; 12 nucleotides agree with TRBD2. The CDR3 runs to 15 residues. Germline V lookup: CDR1 SGHRS, CDR2 YFSETQ. V was pared by 6 bases and J by 3 bases, with 4 bases of the junction left unmatched. CDR3 nucleotide sequence: TGCGCCAGCACCTCTAGCGGGGGGGACTACAATGAGCAGTTCTTC. It translates to CASTSSGGDYNEQFF.

The rearrangement links TRBV6-1 to TRBJ2-3; the D gene is possibly TRBD2 (7 bases). V was trimmed by 3 bases and J by 0 bases, leaving 13 bases between them. There are 16 residues in the CDR3. Germline V CDR1 and CDR2: MNHNS, SASEGT. CDR3 loop: CASSDLGGASTDTQYF. In DNA form, the CDR3 reads TGTGCCAGCAGTGATCTGGGGGGGGCTAGCACAGATACGCAGTATTTT.

CDR3 sequence (DNA): TGTGCCAGCAGTTTATCAGGCAGCTATGGCTACACCTTC. It specifies CASSLSGSYGYTF. The chain combines TRBV28 with TRBJ1-2; D unclear. V lost 1 base to trimming and J lost 4 bases, with 7 bases between them. Germline-derived CDR1 and CDR2 are MDHEN and SYDVKM. This CDR3 region has 13 residues.

This clone came up a few times. The V and J genes are TRBV7-9 and TRBJ1-3, with 7 bases aligning to TRBD1. Germline CDR1 and CDR2: SEHNR and FQNEAQ (reference sequence). There are 16 residues in the CDR3. V lost 6 bases to trimming and J lost 0 bases; unmatched junction nucleotides: 8. CDR3 loop: CASSLQGPSSGNTIYF. In DNA form, the CDR3 reads TGTGCCAGCAGTCTACAGGGGCCTTCCTCTGGAAACACCATATATTTT.

To note about this clone: This sample includes further DNA sequences coding for the same CDR3. CDR3 DNA: TGTGCCAGCAGTTACTCTGGGACAGGGGTCTACAATGAGCAGTTCTTC. Translating it yields CASSYSGTGVYNEQFF. V is TRBV6-5 and J is TRBJ2-1, with 10 bases lining up with TRBD1. V lost 0 bases to trimming and J lost 3 bases; unmatched junction nucleotides: 2. From germline, CDR1 is MNHEY and CDR2 SVGAGI. The CDR3 length is 16 residues.

In DNA form, the CDR3 reads TGTGCCAGCAGTGGACCGGGACACGTAATACAGTACTTC. Translation: CASSGPGHVIQYF. The chain couples TRBV28 to TRBJ2-7; tentative D call: TRBD1 (6 bases). The CDR3 has 13 residues. Germline CDR1 MDHEN, CDR2 SYDVKM. Trimming left V 5 bases short and J 10 bases short, with 18 bases between.

The V gene is TRBV7-2, the J gene TRBJ2-1, with 9 bases lining up with TRBD2. The CDR3 sequence is 16 residues long. The junction had 10 bases not matched to a gene; V was cut back by 5 bases and J by 5 bases. The germline CDR1 and CDR2 sequences are SGHTA and FQGNSA. The CDR3 DNA sequence: TGTGCCAGCAGCCCGCGAGGTAGCGGGAGTAACAATGAGCAGTTCTTC. It codes for CASSPRGSGSNNEQFF.

The chain employs TRBV29-1 and TRBJ2-1, with 8 bases aligning to TRBD2. This CDR3 is built from 14 residues. Germline CDR1 is SQVTM and CDR2 is ANQGSEA. J lost 4 bases, V lost 7 bases, and 9 bases had no gene match. The CDR3 nucleotides are TGCAGCGCCGAGAGAGTAGCGGGGTACAATGAGCAGTTCTTC. It translates to CSAERVAGYNEQFF.

This clone appeared once. V gene TRBV19 combines with J gene TRBJ2-2; 9 positions match TRBD1. There are 15 residues in the CDR3. CDR1 and CDR2 from the germline V gene are LNHDA and SQIVND (reference sequence). J lost 4 bases, V lost 4 bases, and 4 bases had no gene match. CDR3 region: CASSTGTGSTGELFF. The CDR3 DNA follows: TGTGCCAGTAGTACCGGGACAGGGAGCACCGGGGAGCTGTTTTTT.

The chain is built from TRBV14 and TRBJ2-5, with D unclear. This CDR3 region has 11 residues. The V gene lost 6 bases and the J gene lost 4 bases, with 6 bases spanning the gap. Germline assignment: CDR1 SGHDN and CDR2 FVKESK. CDR3: CASSMRETQYF. The CDR3, as DNA: TGTGCCAGCAGTATGAGAGAGACCCAGTACTTC. Together with reference TRBV14 and TRBJ2-5, the CDR3 gives the full variable domain: EAGVTQFPSHSVIEKGQTVTLRCDPISGHDNLYWYRRVMGKEIKFLLHFVKESKQDESGMPNNRFLAERTGGTYSTLKVQPAELEDSGVYFCASSMRETQYFGPGTRLLVL.

The rearrangement links TRBV6-1 to TRBJ1-5; no clear D gene. This CDR3 has 16 residues. Germline V gene sequence: CDR1 MNHNS, CDR2 SASEGT. Between the trimmed V and J ends, which lost 2 bases and 5 bases, there was a span of 16 bases. CDR3 amino acids: CASSESVGGKDQPQHF. The CDR3 nucleotides are TGTGCCAGCAGTGAATCAGTGGGAGGGAAAGATCAGCCCCAGCATTTT.

The V and J genes are TRBV6-5 and TRBJ1-4, with D maybe TRBD1 (6 bases). V shed 5 bases and J shed 6 bases, with 10 bases lying between them. Germline V gene sequence: CDR1 MNHEY, CDR2 SVGAGI. The length of the CDR3 is 13 residues. CDR3 region: CASSTGRYEKLFF. The CDR3 DNA reads as TGTGCCAGCAGTACAGGGCGGTATGAAAAACTGTTTTTT.

The chain has TRBV24-1 and TRBJ2-5; no clear D. The germline V gene has CDR1 KGHDR and CDR2 SFDVKD. CDR3 size: 12 residues. Between the trimmed V and J ends, which lost 9 bases and 2 bases, there was a span of 9 bases. The CDR3 here is CATADQQETQYF. The CDR3 DNA follows: TGTGCCACCGCAGATCAACAAGAGACCCAGTACTTC.

Turning to this clone: The same CDR3 also results from other DNA sequences found in this sample. This chain uses TRBV5-6 with TRBJ2-7, with D possibly matching TRBD1 (6 bases). This CDR3 is built from 13 residues. Trimming shortened V by 2 bases and J by 1 base, and 7 bases separated the two germline ends. Germline lookup yields CDR1 SGHDT and CDR2 YYEEEE. The DNA of the CDR3 is TGTGCCAGCAGCTTACAGGGTTCCTACGAGCAGTACTTC. Its protein is CASSLQGSYEQYF.

In its sample, this clone was seen a few times. The chain carries TRBV5-4 and TRBJ2-5; no definite D call. Looked up from germline, CDR1 is SGHNT and CDR2 is YYREEE (reference sequence). CDR3 length: 14 residues. The germline V and J ends were trimmed by 2 bases and 2 bases, with 10 bases remaining between them. The CDR3 DNA reads TGTGCCAGCAGCTTTAATTACAGACAAGAGACCCAGTACTTC. Amino acids: CASSFNYRQETQYF.

The V gene is TRBV5-1, the J gene TRBJ2-5, with TRBD1 matching 10 bases. CDR1 is SGHRS, CDR2 YFSETQ, per germline. J lost 4 bases, V lost 3 bases, and 3 bases had no gene match. The CDR3 has 14 amino acids. DNA for the CDR3: TGCGCCAGCAGCTGGGACAGGGGACGAGAGACCCAGTACTTC. Encoded protein: CASSWDRGRETQYF.

The genes are TRBV5-4 and TRBJ2-2; TRBD1 matches at 10 bases. V shed 3 bases and J 4 bases; nucleotides not matched to a gene: 9. This CDR3 is 17 amino acids long. Looked up from germline, CDR1 is SGHNT and CDR2 is YYREEE (reference sequence). CDR3 in DNA: TGTGCCAGCAGCTGGGGTTCCGGACAGGGGGGCACCGGGGAGCTGTTTTTT. The encoded protein is CASSWGSGQGGTGELFF.